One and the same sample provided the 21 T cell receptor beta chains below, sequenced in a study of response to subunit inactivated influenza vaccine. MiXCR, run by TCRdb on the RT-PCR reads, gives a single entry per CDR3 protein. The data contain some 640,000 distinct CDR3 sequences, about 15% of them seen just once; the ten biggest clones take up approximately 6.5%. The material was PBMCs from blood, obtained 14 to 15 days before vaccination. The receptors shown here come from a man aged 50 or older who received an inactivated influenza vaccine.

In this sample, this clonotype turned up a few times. The CDR3 nucleotides read TGCAGCGATCACCAGGGGAACACTGAAGCTTTCTTT. Translation: CSDHQGNTEAFF. This chain joins TRBV29-1 and TRBJ1-1; the D gene is possibly TRBD1 (5 bases). The CDR3 is made up of 12 amino acids. Trimming shortened V by 7 bases and J by 1 base, and 10 bases separated the two germline ends. The germline gives CDR1 SQVTM, CDR2 ANQGSEA.

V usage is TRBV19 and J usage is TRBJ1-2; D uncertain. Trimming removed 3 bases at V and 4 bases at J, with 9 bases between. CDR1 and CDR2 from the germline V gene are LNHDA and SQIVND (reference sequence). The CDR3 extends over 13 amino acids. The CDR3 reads CASSMPDAYGYTF. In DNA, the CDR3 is TGTGCCAGTAGTATGCCGGACGCCTATGGCTACACCTTC.

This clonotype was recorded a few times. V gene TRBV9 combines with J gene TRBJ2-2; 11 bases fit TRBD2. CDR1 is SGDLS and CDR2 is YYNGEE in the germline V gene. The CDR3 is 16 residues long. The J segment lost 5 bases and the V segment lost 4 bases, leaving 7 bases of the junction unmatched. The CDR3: CASSPPGTSGTGELFF. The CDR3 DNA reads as TGTGCCAGCAGCCCGCCCGGGACTAGCGGAACCGGGGAGCTGTTTTTT.

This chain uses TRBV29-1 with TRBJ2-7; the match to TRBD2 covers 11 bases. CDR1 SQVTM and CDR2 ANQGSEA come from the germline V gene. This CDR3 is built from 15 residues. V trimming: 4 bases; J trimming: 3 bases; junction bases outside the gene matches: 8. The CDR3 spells CSVVLTSGVHYEQYF. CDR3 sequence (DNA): TGCAGCGTTGTTCTGACTAGCGGGGTGCACTACGAGCAGTACTTC.

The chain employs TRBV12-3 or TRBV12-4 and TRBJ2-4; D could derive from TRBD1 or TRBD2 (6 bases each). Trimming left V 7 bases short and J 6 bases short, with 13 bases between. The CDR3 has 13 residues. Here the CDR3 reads CASTTGARNIQYF. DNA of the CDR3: TGTGCCAGCACTACGGGGGCTCGAAACATTCAGTACTTC.

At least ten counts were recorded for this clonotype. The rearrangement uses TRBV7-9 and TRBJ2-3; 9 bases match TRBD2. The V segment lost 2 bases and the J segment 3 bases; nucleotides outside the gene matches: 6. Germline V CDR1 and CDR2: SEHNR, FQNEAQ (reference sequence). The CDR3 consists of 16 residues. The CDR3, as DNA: TGTGCCAGCAGCTTACCAGCGGGAGGCATGACAGATACGCAGTATTTT. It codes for CASSLPAGGMTDTQYF.

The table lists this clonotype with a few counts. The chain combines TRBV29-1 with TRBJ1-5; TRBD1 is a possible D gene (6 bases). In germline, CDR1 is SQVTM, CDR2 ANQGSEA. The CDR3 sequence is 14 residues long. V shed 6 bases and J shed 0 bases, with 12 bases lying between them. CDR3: CSVTSDSSNQPQHF. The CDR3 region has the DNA TGCAGCGTAACCTCGGACAGTAGCAATCAGCCCCAGCATTTT.

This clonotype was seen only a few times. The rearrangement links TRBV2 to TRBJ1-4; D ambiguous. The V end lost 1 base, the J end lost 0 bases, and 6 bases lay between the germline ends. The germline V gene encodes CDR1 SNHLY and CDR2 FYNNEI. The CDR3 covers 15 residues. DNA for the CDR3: TGTGCCAGCAGTGAAGGGGATGCAACTAATGAAAAACTGTTTTTT. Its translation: CASSEGDATNEKLFF. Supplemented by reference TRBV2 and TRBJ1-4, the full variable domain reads EPEVTQTPSHQVTQMGQEVILRCVPISNHLYFYWYRQILGQKVEFLVSFYNNEISEKSEIFDDQFSVERPDGSNFTLKIRSTKLEDSAMYFCASSEGDATNEKLFFGSGTQLSVL.

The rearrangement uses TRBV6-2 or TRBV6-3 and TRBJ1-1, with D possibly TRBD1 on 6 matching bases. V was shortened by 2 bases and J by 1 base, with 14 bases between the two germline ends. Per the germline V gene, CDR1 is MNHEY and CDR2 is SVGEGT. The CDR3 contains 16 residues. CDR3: CASSYVIGGKNTEAFF. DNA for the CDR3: TGTGCCAGCAGTTACGTGATAGGGGGAAAGAACACTGAAGCTTTCTTT.

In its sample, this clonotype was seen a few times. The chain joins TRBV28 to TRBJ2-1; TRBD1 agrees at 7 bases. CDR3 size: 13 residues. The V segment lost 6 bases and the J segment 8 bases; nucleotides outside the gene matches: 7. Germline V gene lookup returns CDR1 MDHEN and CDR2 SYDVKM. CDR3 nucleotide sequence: TGTGCCAGCAGCAAACAGGGGTTGTATGAGCAGTTCTTC. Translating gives CASSKQGLYEQFF.

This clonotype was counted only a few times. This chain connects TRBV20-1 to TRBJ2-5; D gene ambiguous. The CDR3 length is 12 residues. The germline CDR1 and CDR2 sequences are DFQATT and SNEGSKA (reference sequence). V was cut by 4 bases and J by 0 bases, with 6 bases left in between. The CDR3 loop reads CSAIQNQETQYF. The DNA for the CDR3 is TGCAGTGCTATTCAGAACCAAGAGACCCAGTACTTC.

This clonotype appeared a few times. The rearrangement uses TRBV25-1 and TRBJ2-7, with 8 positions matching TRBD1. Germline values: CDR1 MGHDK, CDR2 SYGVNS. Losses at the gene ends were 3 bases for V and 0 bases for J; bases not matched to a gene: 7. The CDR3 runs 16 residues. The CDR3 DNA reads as TGTGCCAGCAGTGACCCTCGACAGGGGACCTCCTACGAGCAGTACTTC. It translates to CASSDPRQGTSYEQYF.

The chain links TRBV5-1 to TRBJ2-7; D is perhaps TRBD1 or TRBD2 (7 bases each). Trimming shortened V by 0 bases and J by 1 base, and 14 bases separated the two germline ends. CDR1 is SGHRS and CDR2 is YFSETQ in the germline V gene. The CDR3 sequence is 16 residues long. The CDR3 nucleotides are TGCGCCAGCAGCTTGGCCCGACAGGGAGGGTCCTACGAGCAGTACTTC. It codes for CASSLARQGGSYEQYF.

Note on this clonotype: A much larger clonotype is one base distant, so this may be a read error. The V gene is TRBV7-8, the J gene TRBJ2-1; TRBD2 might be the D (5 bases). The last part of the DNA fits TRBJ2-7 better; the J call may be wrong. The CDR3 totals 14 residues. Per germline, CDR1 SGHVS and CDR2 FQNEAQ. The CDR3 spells CASSFEGRGTRQYF. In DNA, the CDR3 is TGTGCCAGCAGCTTTGAAGGACGTGGAACTAGGCAGTACTTC.

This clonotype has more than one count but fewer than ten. The CDR3 DNA reads as TGTGCCAGCAGTACACAGGGAAACACCATATATTTT. It codes for CASSTQGNTIYF. J is TRBJ1-3 and V is TRBV12-3 or TRBV12-4, with D unclear. This CDR3 comprises 12 residues. Deletions cut 5 bases from V and 4 bases from J, with 6 bases between.

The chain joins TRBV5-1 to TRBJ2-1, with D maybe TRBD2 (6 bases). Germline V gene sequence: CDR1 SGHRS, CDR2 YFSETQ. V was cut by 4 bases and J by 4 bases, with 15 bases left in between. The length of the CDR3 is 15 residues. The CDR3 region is CASSPTAGSYNEQFF. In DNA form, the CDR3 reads TGCGCCAGCAGCCCTACGGCGGGATCATACAATGAGCAGTTCTTC.

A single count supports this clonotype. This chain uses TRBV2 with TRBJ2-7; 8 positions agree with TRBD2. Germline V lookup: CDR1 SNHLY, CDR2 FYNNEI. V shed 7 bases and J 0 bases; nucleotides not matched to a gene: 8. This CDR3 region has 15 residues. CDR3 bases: TGTGCCAGCAAGGCTAGCGGGCATTTCTCCTACGAGCAGTACTTC. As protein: CASKASGHFSYEQYF.

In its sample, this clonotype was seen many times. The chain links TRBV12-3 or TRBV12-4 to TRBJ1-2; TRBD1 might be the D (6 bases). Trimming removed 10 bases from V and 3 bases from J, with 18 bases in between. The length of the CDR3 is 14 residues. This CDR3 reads CAISKQGLDYGYTF. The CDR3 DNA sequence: TGTGCCATCTCTAAACAGGGTCTGGACTATGGCTACACCTTC.

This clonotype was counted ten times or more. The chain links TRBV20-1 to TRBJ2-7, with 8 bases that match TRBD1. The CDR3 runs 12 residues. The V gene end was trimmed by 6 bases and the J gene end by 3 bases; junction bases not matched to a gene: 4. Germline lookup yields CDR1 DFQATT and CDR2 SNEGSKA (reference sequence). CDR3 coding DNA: TGCAGTGCCGGACAGGGAAACTACGAGCAGTACTTC. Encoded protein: CSAGQGNYEQYF.

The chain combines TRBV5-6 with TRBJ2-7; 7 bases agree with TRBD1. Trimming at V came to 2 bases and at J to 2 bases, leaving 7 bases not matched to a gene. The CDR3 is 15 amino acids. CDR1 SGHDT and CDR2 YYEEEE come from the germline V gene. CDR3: CASSFFGTVAYEQYF. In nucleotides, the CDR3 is TGTGCCAGCAGCTTTTTCGGGACAGTGGCCTACGAGCAGTACTTC.

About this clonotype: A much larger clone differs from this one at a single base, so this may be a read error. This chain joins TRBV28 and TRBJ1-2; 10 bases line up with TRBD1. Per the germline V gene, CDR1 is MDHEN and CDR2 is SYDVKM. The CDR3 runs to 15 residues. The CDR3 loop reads CASSFPGQGHYGYSF. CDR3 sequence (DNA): TGTGCCAGCAGTTTTCCGGGACAGGGGCACTATGGCTACTCCTTC.